One sample yielded the 5 T cell receptor beta chains listed below, sequenced in a study of blood T cell repertoires in COVID-19. Generated by immunoSEQ multiplex PCR, the TCRdb table keeps only in-frame clones and is missing some. The sample comprises 40,000 to 55,000 clones, roughly nine tenths of which are singletons, and less than 20% rests with the top ten. What was sequenced was peripheral blood. The receptors were gathered from a man between 65 and 85 years old with active COVID-19.

This rearrangement joins TRBV7-2 to TRBJ1-1; the D gene is possibly TRBD1 (5 bases). Germline V CDR1 and CDR2: SGHTA, FQGNSA. Trimming cost V 1 base and J 10 bases, with 13 bases left between them. The CDR3 is made up of 13 amino acids. The CDR3 DNA reads TGTGCCAGCAGCTTAGGCAGGGTAGATCGAGCTTTCTTT. It codes for CASSLGRVDRAFF.

The J gene is TRBJ1-6, the V gene TRBV5-1; 10 nucleotides match TRBD1. Germline lookup yields CDR1 SGHRS and CDR2 YFSETQ. With 7 bases clipped from V and 10 bases from J, the junction kept 8 bases outside the gene matches. The CDR3 consists of 14 residues. CDR3: CASSTGGAGSPLHF. The CDR3 DNA sequence: TGCGCCAGCTCGACAGGGGGCGCGGGGTCACCCCTCCACTTT. Based on the CDR3 plus reference TRBV5-1 and TRBJ1-6, the full variable domain is KAGVTQTPRYLIKTRGQQVTLSCSPISGHRSVSWYQQTPGQGLQFLFEYFSETQRNKGNFPGRFSGRQFSNSRSEMNVSTLELGDSALYLCASSTGGAGSPLHFGNGTRLTVT.

This clone was detected once. This rearrangement joins TRBV4-1 to TRBJ1-3; no firm D call. V shed 0 bases and J shed 4 bases, with 16 bases lying between them. CDR1 and CDR2 (germline): MGHRA, YSYEKL. The CDR3 has 17 amino acids. The chain's CDR3 is CASSQDPGSSAGNTIYF. The CDR3, as DNA: TGCGCCAGCAGCCAAGATCCAGGCTCGTCCGCAGGAAACACCATATATTTT.

The rearrangement joins TRBV27 to TRBJ1-6; 8 nucleotides align to TRBD1. This CDR3 spans 19 amino acids. Trimming removed 3 bases from V and 9 bases from J; junction bases left unmatched: 19. Germline CDR1 MNHEY, CDR2 SMNVEV (reference sequence). The CDR3 loop is CASSFAAPKPGGRSSPLHF. Here the CDR3 DNA reads TGTGCCAGCAGTTTTGCGGCGCCTAAACCAGGGGGCCGCAGTTCACCCCTCCACTTT.

J is TRBJ2-7 and V is TRBV6-2 or TRBV6-3; D perhaps matches TRBD1 (5 bases). Trimming removed 5 bases from V and 3 bases from J, with 11 bases in between. The CDR3 is made up of 13 amino acids. Germline CDR1 MNHEY, CDR2 SVGEGT. Here the CDR3 DNA reads TGTGCCAGCAGTCGACGGACATTCTACGAGCAGTACTTC. Protein product: CASSRRTFYEQYF.